The 32 T cell receptor beta chains below were found in one sample sequenced in a study of Tregs in tolerant kidney transplant recipients. Profiling relied on immunoSEQ multiplex PCR, and the TCRdb table lists in-frame clones only, not all of them. The repertoire table contains over 45,000 clones. This material consisted of CD4+ T cells from blood, taken before the transplant. The origin of the receptors is a human donor who received a combined kidney and bone marrow transplant.

A remark on this clone: The sequence runs out 3 residues before the end of the CDR3; the remainder is reconstructed from the germline J gene. The chain links TRBV30 to TRBJ2-3; no firm D call. CDR1 GTSNPN and CDR2 SVGIG come from the germline V gene (reference sequence). CDR3 size: 15 residues. The V gene lost 2 bases and the J gene lost 1 base, with 13 bases spanning the gap. CDR3: CAWSYIQSRTDTQYF. The covered CDR3 bases are TGTGCCTGGAGTTATATCCAGAGTCGCACAGATACG.

A note on this clone: Read coverage stops 3 residues before the CDR3 terminus; the germline J gene supplies the remainder. The chain joins TRBV7-2 to TRBJ2-1; tentative D call: TRBD1 (6 bases). With 3 bases removed from V and 2 bases from J, the gap between germline ends came to 11 bases. From germline, CDR1 is SGHTA and CDR2 FQGNSA. CDR3 length: 15 residues. CDR3 DNA, as far as it was read: TGTGCCAGCAGCTTCTACAGGGAAACCTACAATGAG. Its protein is CASSFYRETYNE. The entire CDR3 sequence reads CASSFYRETYNEQFF.

Notes on this clone: The read terminates 3 residues before the CDR3 end, so the remaining end is supplied by the germline J gene. The chain uses TRBV10-1 and TRBJ1-6; D unclear. Germline loops: CDR1 WNHNN, CDR2 SYGVQD (reference sequence). The CDR3 is made up of 11 amino acids. The V end lost 5 bases, the J end lost 10 bases, and 6 bases lay between the germline ends. The part of the CDR3 DNA that was read is TGCGCCAGCAGTTCAAGGTCACCC. Protein: CASSSRSP. The whole CDR3 is CASSSRSPLHF.

Comments on this clone: The CDR3 is cut off 3 residues early in the read; its end comes from the germline J gene. This rearrangement joins TRBV29-1 to TRBJ1-4, with no clear D. Germline V lookup: CDR1 SQVTM, CDR2 ANQGSEA. The CDR3 extends over 12 amino acids. Trimming stripped 4 bases from V and 10 bases from J, with 13 bases between. CDR3 DNA (partial): TGCAGCGTTGCCCGACCGAGCGGAAAA. Translating it yields CSVARPSGK. The entire CDR3 protein is CSVARPSGKLFF.

Worth noting for this clone: The CDR3 goes on 3 residues after the read ends, and that part is filled in from the germline J gene. This chain connects TRBV5-1 to TRBJ2-3; possible D gene TRBD1, 8 bases. The V end was cut by 5 bases, the J end by 2 bases, with 12 bases between. From germline, CDR1 is SGHRS and CDR2 YFSETQ. This CDR3 has 14 residues. The CDR3 DNA, read in part, is TGCGCCAGCAGACAGGGGGGGGACACAGATACG. It encodes CASRQGGDTDT. The full CDR3 reads CASRQGGDTDTQYF.

In regard to this clone: The CDR3 goes on 3 residues after the read ends, and that part is filled in from the germline J gene. The V call is TRBV11-3, the J call TRBJ2-1, with TRBD1 matching 9 bases. In germline, CDR1 is SGHNT, CDR2 YENEEA. The CDR3 is 14 amino acids. V shed 5 bases, J shed 7 bases, and the junction held 6 bases outside the gene matches. CDR3: CASSPEGTGNEQFF. The covered CDR3 bases are TGTGCCAGCAGCCCCGAGGGGACAGGGAATGAG.

On this clone itself: The read terminates 3 residues before the CDR3 end, so the remaining end is supplied by the germline J gene. The rearrangement links TRBV20-1 to TRBJ1-1; D is perhaps TRBD1 (6 bases). Deletions cut 5 bases from V and 2 bases from J, with 15 bases between. In germline, CDR1 is DFQATT, CDR2 SNEGSKA (reference sequence). The CDR3 has 14 residues. CDR3 residues: CSASPTGFNTEAFF. Incomplete CDR3 DNA: TGCAGTGCTTCTCCTACAGGGTTCAACACTGAA.

To note about this clone: The sequenced fragment ends 3 residues before the CDR3 boundary, so the rest is inferred from the germline J gene. V gene TRBV5-1 combines with J gene TRBJ2-3; maybe TRBD2 (5 bases). The CDR3 consists of 15 residues. V was cut by 1 base and J by 4 bases, with 13 bases left in between. Germline CDR1 reads SGHRS; CDR2 reads YFSETQ. CDR3 sequence: CASSLMGSASDTQYF. The DNA read from the CDR3 is TGCGCCAGCAGCTTGATGGGTAGCGCCTCAGATACG.

CDR3 bases read: TGCAGTGCTGTGGACGCCGGGACAGGGACGCGGGAGACC. Its translation is CSAVDAGTGTRET. Given in full, the CDR3 is CSAVDAGTGTRETQYF. The chain is built from TRBV20-1 and TRBJ2-5, with 9 bases aligning to TRBD1. The CDR3 goes on 3 residues after the read ends, and that part is filled in from the germline J gene. CDR1 and CDR2 from the germline V gene are DFQATT and SNEGSKA (reference sequence). V lost 5 bases to trimming and J lost 5 bases; unmatched junction nucleotides: 15. This CDR3 is 16 amino acids long.

With regard to this clone: The read finishes 3 residues shy of the CDR3 end, and the germline J gene is used to complete it. The chain links TRBV18 to TRBJ2-7; TRBD1 might be the D (5 bases). V was clipped by 0 bases and J by 3 bases, with 15 bases between them. Germline V gives CDR1 KGHSH, CDR2 LQKENI. This CDR3 spans 16 amino acids. The chain's CDR3 is CASSPPLAGNRYEQYF. The CDR3 bases that were read are TGTGCCAGCTCACCACCGCTGGCAGGGAATCGCTACGAG.

Concerning this clone: With the read ending 3 residues before the CDR3 end, the germline J gene is used to fill in that end. The V gene is TRBV11-1, the J gene TRBJ2-5, with D possibly TRBD1 on 6 matching bases. Trimming stripped 3 bases from V and 5 bases from J, with 16 bases between. The germline V gene has CDR1 SGHAT and CDR2 FQDESV (reference sequence). There are 15 residues in the CDR3. CDR3 loop: CASSLGKGVRETQYF. CDR3 DNA, as far as it was read: TGTGCCAGCAGCTTGGGAAAGGGGGTTCGGGAGACC.

As concerns this clone: The sequence runs out 3 residues before the end of the CDR3; the remainder is reconstructed from the germline J gene. The chain recombines TRBV5-1 with TRBJ1-1; D unclear. The CDR3 has 12 amino acids. V lost 3 bases, J lost 7 bases, and 10 bases lay in between. CDR1 and CDR2 (germline): SGHRS, YFSETQ. The sequenced CDR3 bases are TGCGCCAGCAGCTCTCAACAGAGTGAA. Its translation is CASSSQQSE. The CDR3 as a whole reads CASSSQQSEAFF.

Notes on this clone: Read coverage stops 3 residues before the CDR3 terminus; the germline J gene supplies the remainder. V usage is TRBV6-2 or TRBV6-3 and J usage is TRBJ1-5, with TRBD1 identical over 7 bases. After removal of 5 bases from V and 4 bases from J, the junction contained 14 bases not matched to a gene. The CDR3 covers 17 residues. Germline V gives CDR1 MNHEY, CDR2 SVGEGT. CDR3 bases read: TGTGCCAGCAGTCAGCACCTCGGGGACAGACCTAATCAGCCC. It codes for CASSQHLGDRPNQP. The full CDR3 reads CASSQHLGDRPNQPQHF.

Notes on this clone: The read gets to within 3 residues of the CDR3 end, and the germline J gene fills in the rest. The chain combines TRBV18 with TRBJ2-1; 8 bases map to TRBD1. Germline V gene data show CDR1 as KGHSH and CDR2 as LQKENI. CDR3 length: 15 amino acids. Losses at the gene ends were 6 bases for V and 3 bases for J; bases not matched to a gene: 7. The part of the CDR3 DNA that was read is TGTGCCAGCTCCCCCGGGACAGGCCACTACAATGAG. It encodes CASSPGTGHYNE. The complete CDR3 reads CASSPGTGHYNEQFF.

Concerning this clone: The missing CDR3 end, 3 residues past where the read stops, is filled in from the germline J gene. The gene calls are TRBV19 and TRBJ2-7; 12 nucleotides agree with TRBD2. Germline trimming cut 5 bases from V and 3 bases from J; bases unmatched to any gene: 8. The germline CDR1 and CDR2 sequences are LNHDA and SQIVND (reference sequence). This CDR3 is built from 16 residues. CDR3 sequence reads: CASSLKGLAGNYEQYF. The sequenced CDR3 bases are TGTGCCAGTAGTTTGAAGGGACTAGCGGGTAACTACGAG.

Worth noting for this clone: With the read ending 3 residues before the CDR3 end, the germline J gene is used to fill in that end. This chain links TRBV7-2 with TRBJ2-7; the D gene is possibly TRBD1 (6 bases). Trimming cost V 8 bases and J 6 bases, with 14 bases left between them. The CDR3 is made up of 12 amino acids. Germline values: CDR1 SGHTA, CDR2 FQGNSA. The CDR3 protein is CASSGATGEQYF. CDR3 DNA, as far as it was read: TGTGCCAGCTCAGGGGCGACGGGCGAG.

About this clone itself: The sequence runs out 3 residues before the end of the CDR3; the remainder is reconstructed from the germline J gene. The rearrangement links TRBV2 to TRBJ1-6; TRBD1 matches 9 bases. The CDR3 consists of 14 residues. Germline CDR1 and CDR2: SNHLY and FYNNEI. V lost 7 bases and J lost 8; bases outside the gene matches: 6. The sequenced CDR3 bases are TGTGCCAGCAACACAGGGGGCGGCGATTCACCC. Translation: CASNTGGGDSP. The full CDR3 protein reads CASNTGGGDSPLHF.

Comment on this clone: The CDR3 is cut off 3 residues early in the read; its end comes from the germline J gene. J is TRBJ2-5 and V is TRBV19; 8 nucleotides agree with TRBD1. V lost 4 bases and J lost 7; bases outside the gene matches: 14. This CDR3 spans 16 amino acids. From germline, CDR1 is LNHDA and CDR2 SQIVND (reference sequence). Incomplete CDR3 DNA: TGTGCCAGTAGTACAGGACAGGGCGTCCGATTGGGGACC. Its translation is CASSTGQGVRLGT. The CDR3 reads in full as CASSTGQGVRLGTQYF.

As to this clone: The missing CDR3 end, 3 residues past where the read stops, is filled in from the germline J gene. This sequence joins TRBV19 and TRBJ2-7; TRBD2 might be the D (6 bases). The CDR3 consists of 15 residues. Germline V gene sequence: CDR1 LNHDA, CDR2 SQIVND (reference sequence). Trimming left V 6 bases short and J 6 bases short, with 21 bases between. The CDR3 is CASSPRLVERFEQYF. The sequenced CDR3 bases are TGTGCCAGTAGCCCTCGACTAGTAGAGAGGTTCGAG.

The CDR3 loop reads CASSPTGTNSPLHF. The part of the CDR3 DNA that was read is TGCGCCAGCAGCCCTACAGGGACCAATTCACCC. This chain connects TRBV5-1 to TRBJ1-6, with D perhaps matching TRBD1 (6 bases). The read terminates 3 residues ahead of where the CDR3 ends, so the germline J gene completes it. CDR1 is SGHRS, CDR2 YFSETQ, per germline. This CDR3 region has 14 residues. Trimming stripped 4 bases from V and 7 bases from J, with 12 bases between.

As to this clone: The read terminates 3 residues ahead of where the CDR3 ends, so the germline J gene completes it. The V call is TRBV5-1, the J call TRBJ2-6; 8 bases are a match to TRBD2. This CDR3 is 18 amino acids long. V was pared by 4 bases and J by 0 bases, with 9 bases of the junction left unmatched. Per the germline V gene, CDR1 is SGHRS and CDR2 is YFSETQ. The CDR3 loop is CASSRGLAGFSGANVLTF. The sequenced part of the CDR3 DNA is TGCGCCAGCAGCCGCGGGTTAGCGGGATTCTCTGGGGCCAACGTC. The variable domain in full, completed from reference TRBV5-1 and TRBJ2-6, reads KAGVTQTPRYLIKTRGQQVTLSCSPISGHRSVSWYQQTPGQGLQFLFEYFSETQRNKGNFPGRFSGRQFSNSRSEMNVSTLELGDSALYLCASSRGLAGFSGANVLTFGAGSRLTVL.

Details on this clone: The read stops 3 residues short of the end of the CDR3; the missing end is completed from the germline J gene. V usage is TRBV7-3 and J usage is TRBJ2-3; D is undetermined. Trimming shortened V by 2 bases and J by 1 base, and 4 bases separated the two germline ends. The CDR3 has 13 amino acids. Germline-derived CDR1 and CDR2 are SGHTA and FQGTGA. The CDR3 loop is CASSLSRTDTQYF. CDR3 DNA (partial): TGTGCCAGCAGCTTATCTCGCACAGATACG.

About this clone itself: With the read ending 3 residues before the CDR3 end, the germline J gene is used to fill in that end. The gene calls are TRBV18 and TRBJ2-2; TRBD2 agrees at 11 bases. In germline, CDR1 is KGHSH, CDR2 LQKENI. J lost 5 bases, V lost 4 bases, and 12 bases had no gene match. This CDR3 is 18 amino acids long. The sequenced part of the CDR3 DNA is TGTGCCAGCTCACTAACATCAATACTAGCGGGAGAAACCGGGGAG. Its protein product is CASSLTSILAGETGE. The CDR3 as a whole reads CASSLTSILAGETGELFF.

About this clone: The observed sequence ends 3 residues before the CDR3 terminus, with the missing tail filled in from the germline J gene. The chain recombines TRBV7-2 with TRBJ2-7, with a possible D match to TRBD1 (6 bases). V was shortened by 2 bases and J by 2 bases, with 10 bases between the two germline ends. CDR1 is SGHTA, CDR2 FQGNSA, per germline. This CDR3 contains 14 residues. The CDR3 here is CASSLSRGPYEQYF. The sequenced part of the CDR3 DNA is TGTGCCAGCAGCTTATCCAGGGGTCCCTACGAG.

A note on this clone: The sequence runs out 3 residues before the end of the CDR3; the remainder is reconstructed from the germline J gene. The chain links TRBV20-1 to TRBJ2-1; TRBD2 matches at 13 bases. The V segment lost 2 bases and the J segment 7 bases; nucleotides outside the gene matches: 5. Germline CDR1 DFQATT, CDR2 SNEGSKA (reference sequence). CDR3 length: 15 residues. The CDR3 sequence is CSARRTSGSWNEQFF. The DNA read from the CDR3 is TGCAGTGCTAGACGGACTAGCGGGAGCTGGAATGAG.

Note on this clone: The read finishes 3 residues shy of the CDR3 end, and the germline J gene is used to complete it. The chain couples TRBV7-7 to TRBJ2-2, with 7 positions matching TRBD1. CDR3 size: 15 residues. V lost 5 bases, J lost 6 bases, and 9 bases stayed unmatched. Germline lookup yields CDR1 SSHAT and CDR2 FNYEAQ (reference sequence). CDR3 DNA (partial): TGTGCCAGCAGCCACTCAGGGGGTACGGCCGGGGAG. Its protein is CASSHSGGTAGE. The whole CDR3 is CASSHSGGTAGELFF.

About this clone itself: The read ends 3 residues shy of where the CDR3 ends; the end is completed using the germline J gene. The chain has TRBV2 and TRBJ2-2, with 14 bases fitting TRBD2. The CDR3 covers 17 residues. V lost 5 bases and J lost 5; bases outside the gene matches: 7. Per the germline V gene, CDR1 is SNHLY and CDR2 is FYNNEI. The chain's CDR3 is CASSLTSGRARTGELFF. The CDR3 bases that were read are TGTGCCAGCAGTCTGACTAGCGGGAGGGCCAGGACCGGGGAG.

About this clone itself: The CDR3 end falls 3 residues outside the read, so it is completed with the germline J gene. V usage is TRBV5-1 and J usage is TRBJ2-2, with TRBD1 matching over 8 bases. CDR3 size: 15 residues. V trimming: 4 bases; J trimming: 4 bases; junction bases outside the gene matches: 6. The germline V gene encodes CDR1 SGHRS and CDR2 YFSETQ. The CDR3 bases that were read are TGCGCCAGCAGCCGAGGACAGGGAAGCACCGGGGAG. The encoded protein is CASSRGQGSTGE. In full, the CDR3 is CASSRGQGSTGELFF.

As for this clone: The read halts 3 residues ahead of the CDR3 end, with the missing end drawn from the germline J gene. The chain combines TRBV5-1 with TRBJ2-5, with D possibly being TRBD1 (6 bases). Trimming stripped 0 bases from V and 2 bases from J, with 11 bases between. The CDR3 sequence is 15 residues long. CDR1 is SGHRS, CDR2 YFSETQ, per germline. The CDR3 here is CASSLGRGQQETQYF. The covered CDR3 bases are TGCGCCAGCAGCTTGGGAAGGGGACAACAAGAGACC.

Points on this clone: The read ends 3 residues before the CDR3 terminus; that terminus is restored from the germline J gene. The rearrangement joins TRBV5-1 to TRBJ2-1, with D perhaps TRBD1 (6 bases). CDR1 SGHRS and CDR2 YFSETQ come from the germline V gene. This CDR3 spans 14 amino acids. The V end was cut by 0 bases, the J end by 9 bases, with 13 bases between. CDR3 sequence: CASSLDRVDGEQFF. CDR3 bases read: TGCGCCAGCAGCTTGGACAGGGTGGACGGTGAG.

CDR3: CASNEGSTDTQYF. CDR3 DNA (partial): TGTGCCAGTAACGAGGGGAGCACAGATACG. The rearrangement joins TRBV19 to TRBJ2-3; D may be TRBD1 or TRBD2 (5 bases each). The DNA ends 3 residues before the CDR3 does, and the rest of the CDR3 is filled in from the germline J gene. V was cut by 7 bases and J by 0 bases, with 8 bases left in between. Germline-derived CDR1 and CDR2 are LNHDA and SQIVND (reference sequence). This CDR3 is 13 amino acids long. Full variable domain (rest looked up from reference TRBV19 and TRBJ2-3): DGGITQSPKYLFRKEGQNVTLSCEQNLNHDAMYWYRQDPGQGLRLIYYSQIVNDFQKGDIAEGYSVSREKKESFPLTVTSAQKNPTAFYLCASNEGSTDTQYFGPGTRLTVL.

For this clone: The CDR3 goes on 3 residues after the read ends, and that part is filled in from the germline J gene. The genes are TRBV20-1 and TRBJ2-5; 11 bases fit TRBD2. The CDR3 is 14 amino acids. J was trimmed by 4 bases and V by 4 bases; bases with no gene match: 5. Germline V gene lookup returns CDR1 DFQATT and CDR2 SNEGSKA (reference sequence). The covered CDR3 bases are TGCAGTGCTAAACTAGCGGGAGTCCCAGAGACC. It encodes CSAKLAGVPET. The full CDR3 sequence reads CSAKLAGVPETQYF.